The clone carrying this T cell receptor (beta chain) was observed a few times. What it binds is not known. Trimming took off 0 bases at V and 0 bases at J, with 9 bases between the two ends. CDR1 SGHRS and CDR2 YFSETQ come from the germline V gene. The CDR3 has 15 amino acids. These data belong to a study of T cell responses to AZD1222 COVID-19 vaccine. General observations from the study: Sampling captured repertoires only after the peak T cell response. Variant regions that are unmutated are reportedly the target of nearly half of spike-specific TCRs. Spike as a whole was targeted by vaccine-associated CD4 TCRs, dominant at 160-218 and 743-854. Donors in the cohort were predominantly white British and more often female, and clonal diversity was possibly underestimated.

Profiled with immunoSEQ multiplex PCR; TCRdb holds only in-frame clones, not every one. The sample has approximately 130,000 clones, roughly 86% seen once. The sample in question was peripheral blood, obtained 28 days after the second AZD1222 dose. The chain joins TRBV5-1 to TRBJ1-2; D may be TRBD1 (5 bases). The clonotype comes from an adult who received the AZD1222 COVID-19 vaccine. The CDR3 spells CASSLGRGTNYGYTF. The CDR3 DNA is TGCGCCAGCAGCTTGGGACGGGGGACTAACTATGGCTACACCTTC. The full variable domain, rest sourced from reference TRBV5-1 and TRBJ1-2, is KAGVTQTPRYLIKTRGQQVTLSCSPISGHRSVSWYQQTPGQGLQFLFEYFSETQRNKGNFPGRFSGRQFSNSRSEMNVSTLELGDSALYLCASSLGRGTNYGYTFGSGTRLTVV.